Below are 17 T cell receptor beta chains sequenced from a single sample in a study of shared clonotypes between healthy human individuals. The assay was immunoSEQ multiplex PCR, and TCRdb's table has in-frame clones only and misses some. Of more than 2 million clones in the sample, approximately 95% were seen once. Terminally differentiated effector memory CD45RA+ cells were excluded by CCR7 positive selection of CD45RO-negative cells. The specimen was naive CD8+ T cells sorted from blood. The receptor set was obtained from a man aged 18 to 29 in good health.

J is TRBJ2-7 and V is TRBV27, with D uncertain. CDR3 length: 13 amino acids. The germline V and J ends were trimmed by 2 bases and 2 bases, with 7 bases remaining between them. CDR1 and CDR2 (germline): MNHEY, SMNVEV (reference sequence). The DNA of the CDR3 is TGTGCCAGCAGTTTAGCGGAGACCTACGAGCAGTACTTC. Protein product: CASSLAETYEQYF.

CDR3 amino acids: CAISGTGPSSYNEQFF. DNA for the CDR3: TGTGCCATCAGTGGGACAGGGCCTAGCTCCTACAATGAGCAGTTCTTC. The chain combines TRBV10-3 with TRBJ2-1; TRBD1 aligns across 8 bases. This CDR3 is 16 amino acids long. The V segment lost 4 bases and the J segment 0 bases; nucleotides outside the gene matches: 5. Germline V gene lookup returns CDR1 ENHRY and CDR2 SYGVKD.

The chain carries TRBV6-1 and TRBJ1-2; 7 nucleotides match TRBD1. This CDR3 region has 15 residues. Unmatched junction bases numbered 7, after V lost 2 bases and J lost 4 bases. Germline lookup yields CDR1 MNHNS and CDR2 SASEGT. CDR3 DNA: TGTGCCAGCAGTGAATGGCTTGGGACAGCCTATGGCTACACCTTC. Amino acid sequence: CASSEWLGTAYGYTF.

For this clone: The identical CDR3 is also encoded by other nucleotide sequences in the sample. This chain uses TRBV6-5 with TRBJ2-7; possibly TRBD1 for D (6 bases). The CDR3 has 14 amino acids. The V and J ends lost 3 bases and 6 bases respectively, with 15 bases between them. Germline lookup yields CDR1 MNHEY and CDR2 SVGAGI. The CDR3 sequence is CASSYGQGSGEQYF. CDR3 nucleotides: TGTGCCAGCAGTTATGGGCAGGGGAGCGGCGAGCAGTACTTC.

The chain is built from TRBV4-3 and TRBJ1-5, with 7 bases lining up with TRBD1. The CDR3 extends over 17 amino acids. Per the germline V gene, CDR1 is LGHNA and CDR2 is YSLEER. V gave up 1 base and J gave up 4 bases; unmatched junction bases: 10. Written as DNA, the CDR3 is TGCGCCAGCAGCCAAGTCTTCGCCGACAGGGTAAATCAGCCCCAGCATTTT. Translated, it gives CASSQVFADRVNQPQHF.

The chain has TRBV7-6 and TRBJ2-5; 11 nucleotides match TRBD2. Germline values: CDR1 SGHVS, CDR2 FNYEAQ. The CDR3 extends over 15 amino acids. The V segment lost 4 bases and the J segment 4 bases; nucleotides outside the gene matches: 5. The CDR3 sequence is CASSSRTSGLETQYF. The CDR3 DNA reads TGTGCCAGCAGCTCTCGGACTAGCGGGTTAGAGACCCAGTACTTC.

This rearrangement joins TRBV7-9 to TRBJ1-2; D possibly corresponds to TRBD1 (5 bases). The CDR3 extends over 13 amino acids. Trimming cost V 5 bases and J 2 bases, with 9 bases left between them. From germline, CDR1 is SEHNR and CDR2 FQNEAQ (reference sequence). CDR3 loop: CASSHGTNYGYTF. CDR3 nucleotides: TGTGCCAGCAGCCACGGGACGAACTATGGCTACACCTTC. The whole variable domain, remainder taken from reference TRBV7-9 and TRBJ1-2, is DTGVSQNPRHKITKRGQNVTFRCDPISEHNRLYWYRQTLGQGPEFLTYFQNEAQLEKSRLLSDRFSAERPKGSFSTLEIQRTEQGDSAMYLCASSHGTNYGYTFGSGTRLTVV.

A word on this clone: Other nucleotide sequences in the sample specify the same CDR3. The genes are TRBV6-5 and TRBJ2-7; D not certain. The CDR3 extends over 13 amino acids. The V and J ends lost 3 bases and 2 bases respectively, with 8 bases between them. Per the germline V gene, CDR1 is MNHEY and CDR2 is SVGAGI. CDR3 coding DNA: TGTGCCAGCAGTTATGGGGTTGCCTACGAGCAGTACTTC. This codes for CASSYGVAYEQYF.

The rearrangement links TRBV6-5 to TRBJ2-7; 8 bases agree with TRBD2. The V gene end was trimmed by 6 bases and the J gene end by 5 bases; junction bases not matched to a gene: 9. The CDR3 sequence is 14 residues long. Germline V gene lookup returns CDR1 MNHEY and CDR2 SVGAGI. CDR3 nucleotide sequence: TGTGCCAGCAGCTGGGGCGGGGGGAGAGACGAGCAGTACTTC. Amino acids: CASSWGGGRDEQYF.

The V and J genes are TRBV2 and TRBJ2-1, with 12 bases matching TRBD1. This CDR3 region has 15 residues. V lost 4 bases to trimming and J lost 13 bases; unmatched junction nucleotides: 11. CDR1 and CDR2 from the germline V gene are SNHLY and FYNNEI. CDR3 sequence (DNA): TGTGCCAGCAGTGTTGCGGGACAGGGGGCCTACATCCAGTTCTTC. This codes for CASSVAGQGAYIQFF.

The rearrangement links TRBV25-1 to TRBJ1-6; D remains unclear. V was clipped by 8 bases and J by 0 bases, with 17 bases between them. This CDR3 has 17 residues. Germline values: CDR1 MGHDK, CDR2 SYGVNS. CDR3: CASYTHAFHSYNSPLHF. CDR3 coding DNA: TGTGCCAGCTATACCCACGCTTTCCACTCCTATAATTCACCCCTCCACTTT.

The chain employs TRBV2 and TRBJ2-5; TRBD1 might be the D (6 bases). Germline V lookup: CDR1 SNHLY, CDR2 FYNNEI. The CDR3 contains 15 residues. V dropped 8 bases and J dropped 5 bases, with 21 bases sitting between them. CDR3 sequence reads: CASQGFGDLFETQYF. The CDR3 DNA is TGTGCCAGCCAGGGGTTCGGAGACCTGTTCGAGACCCAGTACTTC.

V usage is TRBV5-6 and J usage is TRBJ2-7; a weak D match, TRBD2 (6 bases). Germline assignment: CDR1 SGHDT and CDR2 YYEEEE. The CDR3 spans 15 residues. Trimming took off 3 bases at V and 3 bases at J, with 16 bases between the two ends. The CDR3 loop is CASSSGWGLLYEQYF. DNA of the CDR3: TGTGCCAGCAGCTCTGGATGGGGACTCCTCTACGAGCAGTACTTC.

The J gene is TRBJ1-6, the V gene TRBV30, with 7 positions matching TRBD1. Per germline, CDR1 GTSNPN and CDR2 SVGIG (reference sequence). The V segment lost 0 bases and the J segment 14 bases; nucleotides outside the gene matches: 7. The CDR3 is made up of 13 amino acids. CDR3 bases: TGTGCCTGGAGTGTACAGGGGTGGGAGTCCCTCCACTTT. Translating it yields CAWSVQGWESLHF.

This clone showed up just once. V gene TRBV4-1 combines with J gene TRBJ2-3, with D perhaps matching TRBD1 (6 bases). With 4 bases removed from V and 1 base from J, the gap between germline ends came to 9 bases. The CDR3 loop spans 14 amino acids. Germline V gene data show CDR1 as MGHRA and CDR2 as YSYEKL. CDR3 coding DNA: TGCGCCAGCAGCCCGAGGACAGGCACAGATACGCAGTATTTT. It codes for CASSPRTGTDTQYF.

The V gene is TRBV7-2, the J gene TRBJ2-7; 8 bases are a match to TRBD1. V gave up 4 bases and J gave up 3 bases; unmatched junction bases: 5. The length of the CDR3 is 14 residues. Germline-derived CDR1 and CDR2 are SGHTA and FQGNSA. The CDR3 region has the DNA TGTGCCAGCAGCTATGACAGGGGAGGCTACGAGCAGTACTTC. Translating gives CASSYDRGGYEQYF. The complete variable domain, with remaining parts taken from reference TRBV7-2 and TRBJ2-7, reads GAGVSQSPSNKVTEKGKDVELRCDPISGHTALYWYRQSLGQGLEFLIYFQGNSAPDKSGLPSDRFSAERTGGSVSTLTIQRTQQEDSAVYLCASSYDRGGYEQYFGPGTRLTVT.

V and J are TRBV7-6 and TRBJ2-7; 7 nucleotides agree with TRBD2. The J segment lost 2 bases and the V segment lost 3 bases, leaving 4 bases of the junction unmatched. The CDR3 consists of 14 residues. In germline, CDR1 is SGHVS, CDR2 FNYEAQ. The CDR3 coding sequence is TGTGCCAGCAGCTTGGCTGGGGGGGCCTACGAGCAGTACTTC. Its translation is CASSLAGGAYEQYF.